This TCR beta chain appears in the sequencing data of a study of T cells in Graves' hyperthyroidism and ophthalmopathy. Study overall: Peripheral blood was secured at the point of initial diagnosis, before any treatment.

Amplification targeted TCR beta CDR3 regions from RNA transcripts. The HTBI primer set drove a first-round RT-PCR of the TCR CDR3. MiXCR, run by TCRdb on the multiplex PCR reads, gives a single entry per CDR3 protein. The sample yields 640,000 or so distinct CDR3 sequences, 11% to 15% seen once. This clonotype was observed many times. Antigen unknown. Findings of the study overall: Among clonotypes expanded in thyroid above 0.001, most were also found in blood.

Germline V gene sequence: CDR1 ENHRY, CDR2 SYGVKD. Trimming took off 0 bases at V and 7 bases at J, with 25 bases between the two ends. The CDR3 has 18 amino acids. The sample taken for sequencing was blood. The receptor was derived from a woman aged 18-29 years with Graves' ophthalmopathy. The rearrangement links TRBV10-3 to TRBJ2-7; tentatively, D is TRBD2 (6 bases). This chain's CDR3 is CAISESWVLADPWWEQYF. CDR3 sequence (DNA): TGTGCCATCAGTGAGTCATGGGTACTAGCCGATCCATGGTGGGAGCAGTACTTC.